The count of the clone carrying this T cell receptor (beta chain) is one. The sample originates from a study of blood T cell repertoires in COVID-19. About the study: Donors in the United States, Italy and Spain gave samples during acute or convalescent COVID-19. PBMCs, B-cell-depleted T cells, or T cells were the source of the cDNA or gDNA that made up the material.

This CDR3 contains 17 residues. The V gene end was trimmed by 4 bases and the J gene end by 3 bases; junction bases not matched to a gene: 5. In germline, CDR1 is MNHNS, CDR2 SASEGT. The assay was immunoSEQ multiplex PCR, and TCRdb's table has in-frame clones only and misses some. This table has about 230,000 clones, over 65% appearing once. This TCR derives from a woman in her 70s with active or convalescent COVID-19. This rearrangement joins TRBV6-1 to TRBJ2-1; 14 bases are a match to TRBD2. Specimen: peripheral blood. The CDR3 region is CASSVRLAGGIYNEQFF. CDR3 in DNA: TGTGCCAGCAGTGTAAGACTAGCGGGAGGGATCTACAATGAGCAGTTCTTC.